This T cell receptor (beta chain) is drawn from a study of OX40 agonist ivuxolimab in advanced cancers. V lost 6 bases to trimming and J lost 5 bases, with 17 bases between them. Germline CDR1 and CDR2: SEHNR and FQNEAQ (reference sequence). CDR3 length equals 14 residues. This table comes from immunoSEQ multiplex PCR, and its TCRdb copy is limited to in-frame clones, with some not included. Of about 80,000 clones in the sample, 92% were seen once. The chain recombines TRBV7-9 with TRBJ2-7; a possible D gene is TRBD2 (5 bases). The source is an adult with an advanced solid tumor such as melanoma, head and neck, liver or kidney cancer. The source was CD4+ or CD8+ T cells sorted from blood, collected in a trial of the OX40 agonist ivuxolimab. The DNA for the CDR3 is TGTGCCAGCAGTCTCCCAATAGGGAGCCACGAGCAGTACTTC. Residues: CASSLPIGSHEQYF.